This entry concerns a single TCR beta chain. The data stem from a study of T cell responses to AZD1222 COVID-19 vaccine. The germline V gene has CDR1 KGHSH and CDR2 LQKENI. The CDR3 consists of 15 residues. Losses at the gene ends were 3 bases for V and 5 bases for J; bases not matched to a gene: 3. Repertoires were generated with immunoSEQ multiplex PCR, while TCRdb's copy carries only in-frame clones and drops some. The sample includes approximately 140,000 clones, roughly 93% of them seen just once. This clonotype was sampled from an adult who received the AZD1222 COVID-19 vaccine. V usage is TRBV18 and J usage is TRBJ2-3, with 12 nucleotides matching TRBD2. The sample in question was peripheral blood, obtained 28 days after the second AZD1222 dose. DNA of the CDR3: TGTGCCAGCTCACCCCGACTAGCGGGAGAAGATACGCAGTATTTT. Protein: CASSPRLAGEDTQYF.